These 28 T cell receptor beta chains were all obtained from the same sample, sequenced in a study of cytomegalovirus exposure and HLA in healthy donors (dated 2017 in TCRdb). Library generation was performed with the immunoSEQ multiplex PCR assay. For the multiplex PCR, a mixture combining 60 forward primers for TCR Vbeta segments and 13 reverse primers for TCR Jbeta segments was used. Imported from immuneACCESS, the table was reduced by TCRdb to in-frame sequences with V and J called. These copies leave out some clones; in studies compared against another copy, an unresolved V gene accounts for under half, and the cause of the remainder is not known. For this sample the table gives tens of thousands of clones, of which less than 80% were detected only once. The ten top clones hold approximately 16% of the sample. The source material was PBMCs. These receptors were collected from a woman between 40 and 50 years old in good health and CMV-seropositive.

This rearrangement joins TRBV28 to TRBJ2-1, with D tentatively TRBD2 (6 bases). Trimming left V 5 bases short and J 11 bases short, with 13 bases between. The CDR3 runs 12 residues. Germline V gene lookup returns CDR1 MDHEN and CDR2 SYDVKM. CDR3 nucleotide sequence: TGTGCCAGCAGTGGAAATGGAGGGAAGCAGTTCTTC. This gives the protein CASSGNGGKQFF.

The rearrangement joins TRBV29-1 to TRBJ2-1; tentatively, D is TRBD1 (8 bases). Per the germline V gene, CDR1 is SQVTM and CDR2 is ANQGSEA. The CDR3 runs 17 residues. Trimming left V 0 bases short and J 9 bases short, with 24 bases between. CDR3 nucleotide sequence: TGCAGCGTTGAAGATGTTGAGACAGGGGTTGTAGCGGGTGAGCAGTTCTTC. Translation gives CSVEDVETGVVAGEQFF.

The genes are TRBV28 and TRBJ1-1; 7 positions agree with TRBD1. The CDR3 is 17 amino acids. From germline, CDR1 is MDHEN and CDR2 SYDVKM. The V gene end was trimmed by 5 bases and the J gene end by 1 base; junction bases not matched to a gene: 13. The CDR3 sequence: CASSPPLTGWGNTEAFF. The CDR3 DNA follows: TGTGCCAGCAGTCCCCCCCTGACAGGGTGGGGGAACACTGAAGCTTTCTTT. The variable domain in full, with the rest retrieved from reference TRBV28 and TRBJ1-1, is DVKVTQSSRYLVKRTGEKVFLECVQDMDHENMFWYRQDPGLGLRLIYFSYDVKMKEKGDIPEGYSVSREKKERFSLILESASTNQTSMYLCASSPPLTGWGNTEAFFGQGTRLTVV.

This chain links TRBV10-3 with TRBJ2-2, with D maybe TRBD1 (6 bases). Per the germline V gene, CDR1 is ENHRY and CDR2 is SYGVKD. The V end was cut by 0 bases, the J end by 4 bases, with 12 bases between. This CDR3 comprises 16 residues. CDR3 sequence: CAISESRGSGTGELFF. Here the CDR3 DNA reads TGTGCCATCAGTGAGTCTAGGGGGTCGGGCACCGGGGAGCTGTTTTTT.

The chain uses TRBV7-2 and TRBJ1-1; D not certain. This CDR3 spans 12 amino acids. Germline CDR1 SGHTA, CDR2 FQGNSA. Trimming left V 5 bases short and J 2 bases short, with 6 bases between. This CDR3 reads CASSAYNTEAFF. The CDR3 coding sequence is TGTGCCAGCAGCGCGTACAACACTGAAGCTTTCTTT.

The sample holds a few counts of this clone. The chain is built from TRBV7-8 and TRBJ2-2, with D perhaps TRBD1 (5 bases). Germline V gene data show CDR1 as SGHVS and CDR2 as FQNEAQ. This CDR3 has 17 amino acids. V lost 1 base and J 5 bases, leaving 17 bases between the germline ends. CDR3 nucleotide sequence: TGTGCCAGCAGCTTAGTTTCGGTTAGGGGCGGTACCGGGGAGCTGTTTTTT. Translated, it gives CASSLVSVRGGTGELFF.

In DNA form, the CDR3 reads TGTGCCAGCAGCCCTACAGGGCTCAATGAGCAGTTCTTC. Its protein is CASSPTGLNEQFF. The gene calls are TRBV7-9 and TRBJ2-1; possible D gene TRBD1, 6 bases. V shed 5 bases and J shed 6 bases, with 11 bases lying between them. Germline values: CDR1 SEHNR, CDR2 FQNEAQ (reference sequence). This CDR3 region has 13 residues. Looking up the rest from reference TRBV7-9 and TRBJ2-1 gives the full variable domain: DTGVSQNPRHKITKRGQNVTFRCDPISEHNRLYWYRQTLGQGPEFLTYFQNEAQLEKSRLLSDRFSAERPKGSFSTLEIQRTEQGDSAMYLCASSPTGLNEQFFGPGTRLTVL.

This clone was observed a handful of times. The chain is built from TRBV28 and TRBJ1-2; 9 nucleotides match TRBD1. Looked up from germline, CDR1 is MDHEN and CDR2 is SYDVKM. The CDR3 has 14 residues. Germline trimming cut 9 bases from V and 1 base from J; bases unmatched to any gene: 6. CDR3 protein: CASVPGQGNYGYTF. CDR3 DNA sequence: TGTGCCAGTGTCCCGGGACAGGGTAACTATGGCTACACCTTC.

The genes are TRBV4-2 and TRBJ2-5, with D maybe TRBD1 (5 bases). Near its end, the DNA agrees better with TRBJ2-7, so the J call may be wrong. Germline CDR1 reads LGHNA; CDR2 reads YNFKEQ. The CDR3 spans 15 residues. This CDR3 is CASSLGRTRAYEQYF. CDR3 coding DNA: TGTGCCAGCAGCCTGGGGCGCACTCGAGCCTACGAGCAGTACTTC.

The V gene is TRBV2, the J gene TRBJ2-1; 7 positions agree with TRBD1. There are 13 residues in the CDR3. Trimming removed 6 bases from V and 2 bases from J; junction bases left unmatched: 1. Germline-derived CDR1 and CDR2 are SNHLY and FYNNEI. For the CDR3, the DNA is TGTGCCAGCAGCGGACAGGCCTACAATGAGCAGTTCTTC. Translated: CASSGQAYNEQFF.

The CDR3 protein is CASSTGLLQETQYF. CDR3 DNA: TGTGCCAGCAGCACGGGACTACTCCAAGAGACCCAGTACTTC. This sequence joins TRBV9 and TRBJ2-5; 7 bases map to TRBD2. V trimming: 4 bases; J trimming: 1 base; junction bases outside the gene matches: 4. The CDR3 contains 14 residues. CDR1 SGDLS and CDR2 YYNGEE come from the germline V gene.

The V call is TRBV20-1, the J call TRBJ2-5; 9 bases align to TRBD2. V gave up 7 bases and J gave up 5 bases; unmatched junction bases: 2. The CDR3 contains 11 residues. Germline-derived CDR1 and CDR2 are DFQATT and SNEGSKA (reference sequence). This CDR3 is CSVAGGETQYF. Written as DNA, the CDR3 is TGCAGTGTGGCGGGAGGGGAGACCCAGTACTTC.

This chain uses TRBV19 with TRBJ2-3, with 9 bases lining up with TRBD2. From germline, CDR1 is LNHDA and CDR2 SQIVND (reference sequence). The CDR3 has 16 residues. The ends lost 7 bases at V and 1 base at J; junction bases unmatched: 9. CDR3 residues: CASKRLAGEGTDTQYF. In DNA form, the CDR3 reads TGTGCCAGTAAGAGGTTAGCGGGAGAGGGCACAGATACGCAGTATTTT.

This chain connects TRBV7-3 to TRBJ2-3; a weak D match, TRBD2 (5 bases). Germline lookup yields CDR1 SGHTA and CDR2 FQGTGA. CDR3 length: 14 amino acids. Deletions cut 6 bases from V and 5 bases from J, with 15 bases between. The DNA of the CDR3 is TGTGCCAGCAGGGCAGCGGCGCCAAGAGATACGCAGTATTTT. It specifies CASRAAAPRDTQYF.

The rearrangement links TRBV7-9 to TRBJ2-7, with 7 positions matching TRBD2. J gave up 4 bases and V 5 bases, and 11 bases lay outside the gene matches. Germline CDR1 and CDR2: SEHNR and FQNEAQ (reference sequence). The CDR3 runs to 15 residues. Here the CDR3 DNA reads TGTGCCAGCAGCAGCGGGCACGCGGGAGCGTACGAGCAGTACTTC. This translates into CASSSGHAGAYEQYF.

This clone has more than one count but fewer than ten. This chain links TRBV7-2 with TRBJ2-3; weak D call: TRBD1 (5 bases). Trimming removed 3 bases at V and 3 bases at J, with 10 bases between. The germline gives CDR1 SGHTA, CDR2 FQGNSA. The CDR3 has 14 amino acids. CDR3 nucleotide sequence: TGTGCCAGCAGCTTTAGTCAGGGTACAGATACGCAGTATTTT. Translation gives CASSFSQGTDTQYF. Supplemented by reference TRBV7-2 and TRBJ2-3, the full variable domain reads GAGVSQSPSNKVTEKGKDVELRCDPISGHTALYWYRQSLGQGLEFLIYFQGNSAPDKSGLPSDRFSAERTGGSVSTLTIQRTQQEDSAVYLCASSFSQGTDTQYFGPGTRLTVL.

The J gene is TRBJ1-5, the V gene TRBV10-3, with D unclear. V gave up 3 bases and J gave up 3 bases, with 3 bases separating them. The CDR3 spans 12 residues. Germline-derived CDR1 and CDR2 are ENHRY and SYGVKD. The DNA for the CDR3 is TGTGCCATCAGTGACTACAATCAGCCCCAGCATTTT. Amino acid sequence: CAISDYNQPQHF.

The V gene is TRBV19, the J gene TRBJ1-1; D is perhaps TRBD1 (5 bases). Per germline, CDR1 LNHDA and CDR2 SQIVND (reference sequence). The V end lost 3 bases, the J end lost 2 bases, and 13 bases lay between the germline ends. The CDR3 spans 15 residues. This CDR3 is CASSMGGTHNTEAFF. The CDR3 DNA follows: TGTGCCAGTAGTATGGGGGGGACGCACAACACTGAAGCTTTCTTT.

There are a few counts of this clone. This chain links TRBV19 with TRBJ2-7; TRBD2 aligns across 11 bases. Germline CDR1 is LNHDA and CDR2 is SQIVND (reference sequence). The CDR3 runs 15 residues. V was pared by 10 bases and J by 6 bases, with 14 bases of the junction left unmatched. CDR3 in amino acids: CATTSGRSPRTEQYF. In nucleotides, the CDR3 is TGTGCCACAACTAGCGGGAGAAGTCCGAGAACCGAGCAGTACTTC. The full variable domain, completed using reference TRBV19 and TRBJ2-7, is DGGITQSPKYLFRKEGQNVTLSCEQNLNHDAMYWYRQDPGQGLRLIYYSQIVNDFQKGDIAEGYSVSREKKESFPLTVTSAQKNPTAFYLCATTSGRSPRTEQYFGPGTRLTVT.

The chain links TRBV4-3 to TRBJ2-2; the match to TRBD1 covers 12 bases. Germline V gene data show CDR1 as LGHNA and CDR2 as YSLEER. J was trimmed by 5 bases and V by 1 base; bases with no gene match: 17. CDR3 length: 21 residues. CDR3 residues: CASSQGLPFSRDRGLTGELFF. For the CDR3, the DNA is TGCGCCAGCAGCCAAGGCTTACCATTCTCTCGGGACAGGGGGCTTACCGGGGAGCTGTTTTTT.

The chain couples TRBV5-1 to TRBJ2-1, with D possibly matching TRBD2 (5 bases). Between the trimmed V and J ends, which lost 0 bases and 6 bases, there was a span of 13 bases. Germline V CDR1 and CDR2: SGHRS, YFSETQ. The CDR3 is made up of 15 amino acids. CDR3 loop: CASSLGPGSGNEQFF. The CDR3 region has the DNA TGCGCCAGCAGCTTGGGTCCGGGATCGGGCAATGAGCAGTTCTTC.

Turning to this clone: Other DNA sequences in this sample translate to the same CDR3. The chain couples TRBV7-2 to TRBJ2-5; D remains ambiguous. Germline V gene data show CDR1 as SGHTA and CDR2 as FQGNSA. Trimming cost V 5 bases and J 4 bases, with 8 bases left between them. CDR3 size: 12 residues. The DNA of the CDR3 is TGTGCCAGCAGCCTCCTTCTAGAGACCCAGTACTTC. This translates into CASSLLLETQYF.

The genes are TRBV29-1 and TRBJ1-1; no definite D call. Trimming stripped 7 bases from V and 1 base from J, with 13 bases between. The germline CDR1 and CDR2 sequences are SQVTM and ANQGSEA. The CDR3 contains 13 residues. CDR3 sequence: CSAVEISNTEAFF. In nucleotides, the CDR3 is TGCAGCGCTGTGGAGATCTCGAACACTGAAGCTTTCTTT.

This clone came up once. The J gene is TRBJ2-3, the V gene TRBV9; 8 positions agree with TRBD1. The V and J ends lost 4 bases and 0 bases, in that order; junction bases with no gene match: 4. The CDR3 has 15 residues. The germline CDR1 and CDR2 sequences are SGDLS and YYNGEE. The CDR3 region is CASSPQGVSTDTQYF. In nucleotides, the CDR3 is TGTGCCAGCAGCCCACAGGGGGTTAGCACAGATACGCAGTATTTT.

The V call is TRBV10-3, the J call TRBJ1-1, with 10 nucleotides matching TRBD1. Germline values: CDR1 ENHRY, CDR2 SYGVKD. The CDR3 runs to 13 residues. V shed 6 bases, J shed 6 bases, and the junction held 4 bases outside the gene matches. CDR3 protein: CAIRTGGESEAFF. CDR3 coding DNA: TGTGCCATCAGGACAGGGGGCGAGTCTGAAGCTTTCTTT.

The chain links TRBV28 to TRBJ1-5, with D perhaps matching TRBD1 (6 bases). Germline-derived CDR1 and CDR2 are MDHEN and SYDVKM. The germline V and J ends were trimmed by 1 base and 1 base, with 11 bases remaining between them. This CDR3 comprises 16 residues. CDR3 sequence reads: CASSLFRDMSNQPQHF. The CDR3 DNA follows: TGTGCCAGCAGTTTATTTCGGGACATGAGCAATCAGCCCCAGCATTTT. Based on the CDR3 plus reference TRBV28 and TRBJ1-5, the full variable domain is DVKVTQSSRYLVKRTGEKVFLECVQDMDHENMFWYRQDPGLGLRLIYFSYDVKMKEKGDIPEGYSVSREKKERFSLILESASTNQTSMYLCASSLFRDMSNQPQHFGDGTRLSIL.

J is TRBJ2-5 and V is TRBV4-1, with TRBD2 matching over 10 bases. This CDR3 has 15 residues. Germline V gives CDR1 MGHRA, CDR2 YSYEKL. J gave up 5 bases and V 1 base, and 4 bases lay outside the gene matches. CDR3 bases: TGCGCCAGCAGCCAAGTGGGACTAGCGATGGAGACCCAGTACTTC. Translated, it gives CASSQVGLAMETQYF.

The chain carries TRBV4-3 and TRBJ1-1, with 8 bases identical to TRBD1. Germline V lookup: CDR1 LGHNA, CDR2 YSLEER. CDR3 length: 18 residues. Trimming at V came to 1 base and at J to 3 bases, leaving 13 bases not matched to a gene. The DNA for the CDR3 is TGCGCCAGCAGCCAAGTCTACGCGGCAGGGGGCGCGGACACTGAAGCTTTCTTT. Translating gives CASSQVYAAGGADTEAFF.